A selection of T cell receptor beta chains follows, all from one sample in a study of CD8 T cells in ankylosing spondylitis. TCRdb re-derived calls from the 5' RACE reads in MiXCR, one entry per CDR3 protein. The profile shows about 230,000 distinct CDR3 sequences, roughly 8% of them singletons. The sample was blood, either unsorted or a sorted T cell fraction (not recorded which). The receptors stem from a female donor with ankylosing spondylitis or in good health (not recorded which). CDR3s include the opening cysteine and the closing phenylalanine or tryptophan. Fields, in order: J gene, V gene, clone size, D gene, CDR3 protein, CDR3 DNA. The D gene is left open where the match is weak. Size values are once, few and many counts, or a class for expanded clones, and some rows have none.

J: TRBJ2-1; V: TRBV10-3; size: many; D: TRBD1; CDR3: CAISESQGENEQFF; DNA: TGTGCCATCAGTGAGTCGCAGGGGGAGAATGAGCAGTTCTTC
J: TRBJ1-1; V: TRBV5-1; size: -; D: -; CDR3: CASSLVRGREAFF; DNA: TGCGCCAGCAGCTTGGTTAGGGGTCGTGAAGCTTTCTTT
J: TRBJ2-7; V: TRBV20-1; size: many; D: TRBD2; CDR3: CTDPGISGRHSYEQYF; DNA: TGCACGGACCCCGGGATTAGCGGGAGGCACTCCTACGAGCAGTACTTC
J: TRBJ2-1; V: TRBV9; size: many; D: -; CDR3: CASSVAEGKGPYNEQFF; DNA: TGTGCCAGCAGCGTAGCTGAAGGTAAGGGCCCCTACAATGAGCAGTTCTTC
J: TRBJ1-3; V: TRBV11-2; size: -; D: -; CDR3: CASSLALLRGRSGNTIYF; DNA: TGTGCCAGCAGCTTAGCTCTCCTCCGAGGGAGATCTGGAAACACCATATATTTT
J: TRBJ2-5; V: TRBV5-1; size: many; D: TRBD2; CDR3: CASSLAASGSETQYF; DNA: TGCGCCAGCAGCTTGGCAGCTAGCGGGAGTGAGACCCAGTACTTC
J: TRBJ2-7; V: TRBV12-3/TRBV12-4; size: many; D: -; CDR3: CASSPGHFQYF; DNA: TGTGCCAGCAGCCCTGGACATTTCCAGTACTTC
J: TRBJ2-1; V: TRBV7-8; size: many; D: -; CDR3: CASSLRDGLHEQFF; DNA: TGTGCCAGCAGCTTACGCGACGGTCTTCATGAGCAGTTCTTC
J: TRBJ1-5; V: TRBV6-2/TRBV6-3; size: many; D: -; CDR3: CASSLDMSNQPQHF; DNA: TGTGCCAGCAGCCTCGACATGAGCAATCAGCCCCAGCATTTT
J: TRBJ2-5; V: TRBV7-6; size: many; D: -; CDR3: CASSTKETQYF; DNA: TGTGCCAGCAGCACGAAAGAGACCCAGTACTTC